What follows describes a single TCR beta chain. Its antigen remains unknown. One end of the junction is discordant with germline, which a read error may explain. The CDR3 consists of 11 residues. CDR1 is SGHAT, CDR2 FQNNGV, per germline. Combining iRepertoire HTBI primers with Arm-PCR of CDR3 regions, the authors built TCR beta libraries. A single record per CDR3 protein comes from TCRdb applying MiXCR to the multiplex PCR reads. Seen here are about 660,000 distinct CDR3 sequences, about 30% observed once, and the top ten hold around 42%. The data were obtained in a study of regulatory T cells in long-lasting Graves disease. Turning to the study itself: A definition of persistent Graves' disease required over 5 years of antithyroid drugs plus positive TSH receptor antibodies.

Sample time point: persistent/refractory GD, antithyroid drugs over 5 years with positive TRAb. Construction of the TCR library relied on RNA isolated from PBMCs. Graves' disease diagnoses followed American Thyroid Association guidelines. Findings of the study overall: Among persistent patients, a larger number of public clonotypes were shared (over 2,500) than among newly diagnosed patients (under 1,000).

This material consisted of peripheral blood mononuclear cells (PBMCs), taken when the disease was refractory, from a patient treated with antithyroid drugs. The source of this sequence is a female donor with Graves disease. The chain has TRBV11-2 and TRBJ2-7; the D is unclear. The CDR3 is CASILGYEQYF. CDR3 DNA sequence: TGTGCCAGCATCTTAGGCTACGAGCAGTACTTC.